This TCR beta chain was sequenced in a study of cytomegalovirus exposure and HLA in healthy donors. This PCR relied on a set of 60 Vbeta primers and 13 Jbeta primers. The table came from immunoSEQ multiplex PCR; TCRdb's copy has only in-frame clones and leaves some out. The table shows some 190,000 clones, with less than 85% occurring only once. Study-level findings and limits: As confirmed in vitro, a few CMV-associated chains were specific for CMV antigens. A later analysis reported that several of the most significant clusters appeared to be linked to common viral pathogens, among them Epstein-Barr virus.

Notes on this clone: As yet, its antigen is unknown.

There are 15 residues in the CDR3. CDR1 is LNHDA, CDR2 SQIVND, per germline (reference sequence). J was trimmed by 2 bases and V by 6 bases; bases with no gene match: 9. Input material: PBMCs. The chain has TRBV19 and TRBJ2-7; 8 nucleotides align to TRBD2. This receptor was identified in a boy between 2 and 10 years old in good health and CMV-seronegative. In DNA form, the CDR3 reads TGTGCCAGTAGGTACAGCCTAGCGGGTCCCTACGAGCAGTACTTC. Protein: CASRYSLAGPYEQYF.